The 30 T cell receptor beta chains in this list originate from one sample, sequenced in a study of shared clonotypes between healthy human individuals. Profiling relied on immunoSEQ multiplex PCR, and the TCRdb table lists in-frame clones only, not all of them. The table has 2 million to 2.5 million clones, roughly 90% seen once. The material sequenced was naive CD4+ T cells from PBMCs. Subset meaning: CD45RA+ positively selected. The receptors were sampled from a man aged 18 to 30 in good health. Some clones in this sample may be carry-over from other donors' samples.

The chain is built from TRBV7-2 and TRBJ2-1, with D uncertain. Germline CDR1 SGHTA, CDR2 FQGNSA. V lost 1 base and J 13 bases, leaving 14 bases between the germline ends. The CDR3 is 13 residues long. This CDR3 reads CASSLGPGPSQFF. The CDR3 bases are TGTGCCAGCAGCTTAGGACCAGGACCCTCCCAGTTCTTC. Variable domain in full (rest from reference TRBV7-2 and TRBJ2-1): GAGVSQSPSNKVTEKGKDVELRCDPISGHTALYWYRQSLGQGLEFLIYFQGNSAPDKSGLPSDRFSAERTGGSVSTLTIQRTQQEDSAVYLCASSLGPGPSQFFGPGTRLTVL.

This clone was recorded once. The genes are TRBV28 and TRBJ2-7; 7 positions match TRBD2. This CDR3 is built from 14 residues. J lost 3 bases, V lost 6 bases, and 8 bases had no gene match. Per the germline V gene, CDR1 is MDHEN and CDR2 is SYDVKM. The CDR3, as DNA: TGTGCCAGCAGCCGGACTAGAGCGAACTACGAGCAGTACTTC. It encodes CASSRTRANYEQYF.

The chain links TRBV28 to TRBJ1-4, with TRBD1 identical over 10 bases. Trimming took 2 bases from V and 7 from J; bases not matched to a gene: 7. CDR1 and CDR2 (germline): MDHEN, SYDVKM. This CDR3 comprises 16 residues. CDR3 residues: CASSLGDRGRGEKLFF. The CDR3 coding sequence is TGTGCCAGCAGTTTAGGTGACAGGGGGCGCGGTGAAAAACTGTTTTTT.

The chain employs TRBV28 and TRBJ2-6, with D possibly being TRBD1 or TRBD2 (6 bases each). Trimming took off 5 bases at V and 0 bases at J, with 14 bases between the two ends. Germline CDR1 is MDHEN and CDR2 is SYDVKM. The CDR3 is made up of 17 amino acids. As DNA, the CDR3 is TGTGCCAGCAGTGTAGGGGGGACTCTCTCTGGGGCCAACGTCCTGACTTTC. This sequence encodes CASSVGGTLSGANVLTF.

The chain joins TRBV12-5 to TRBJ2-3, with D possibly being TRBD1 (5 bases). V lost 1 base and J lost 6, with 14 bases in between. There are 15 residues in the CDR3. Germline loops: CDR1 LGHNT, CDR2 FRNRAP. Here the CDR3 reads CASGLGQTFPDTQYF. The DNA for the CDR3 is TGTGCTAGTGGTTTGGGACAGACGTTCCCCGATACGCAGTATTTT. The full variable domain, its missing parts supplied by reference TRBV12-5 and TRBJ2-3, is DARVTQTPRHKVTEMGQEVTMRCQPILGHNTVFWYRQTMMQGLELLAYFRNRAPLDDSGMPKDRFSAEMPDATLATLKIQPSEPRDSAVYFCASGLGQTFPDTQYFGPGTRLTVL.

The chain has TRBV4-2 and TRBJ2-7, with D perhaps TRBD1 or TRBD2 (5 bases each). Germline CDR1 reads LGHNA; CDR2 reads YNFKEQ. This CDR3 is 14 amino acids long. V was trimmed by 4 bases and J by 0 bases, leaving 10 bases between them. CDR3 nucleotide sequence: TGTGCCAGCAGCCTACGGGACGACTCCTACGAGCAGTACTTC. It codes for CASSLRDDSYEQYF.

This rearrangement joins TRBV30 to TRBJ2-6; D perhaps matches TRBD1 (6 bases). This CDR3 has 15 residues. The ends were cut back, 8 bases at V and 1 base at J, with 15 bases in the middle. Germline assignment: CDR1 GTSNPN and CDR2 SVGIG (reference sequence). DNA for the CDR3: TGTGCCGGGGGCAGGGGTCCTTCTGGGGCCAACGTCCTGACTTTC. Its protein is CAGGRGPSGANVLTF.

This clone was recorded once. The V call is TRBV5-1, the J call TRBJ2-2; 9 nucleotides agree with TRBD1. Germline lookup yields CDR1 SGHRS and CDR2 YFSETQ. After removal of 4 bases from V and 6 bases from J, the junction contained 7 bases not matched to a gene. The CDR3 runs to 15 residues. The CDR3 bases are TGCGCCAGCAGCACAGGGGGCAATCGTCCCGGGGAGCTGTTTTTT. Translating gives CASSTGGNRPGELFF.

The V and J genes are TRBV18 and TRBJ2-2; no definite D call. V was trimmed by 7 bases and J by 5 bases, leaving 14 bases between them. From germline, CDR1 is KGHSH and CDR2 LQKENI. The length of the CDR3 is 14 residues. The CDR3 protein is CASFDGRLTGELFF. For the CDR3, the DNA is TGTGCCAGCTTTGATGGACGGCTGACCGGGGAGCTGTTTTTT.

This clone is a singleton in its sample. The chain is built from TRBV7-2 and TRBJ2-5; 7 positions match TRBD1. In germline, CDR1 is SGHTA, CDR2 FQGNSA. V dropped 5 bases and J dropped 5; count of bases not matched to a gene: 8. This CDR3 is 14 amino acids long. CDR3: CASSKQGYEETQYF. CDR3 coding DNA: TGTGCCAGCAGCAAACAGGGGTATGAGGAGACCCAGTACTTC.

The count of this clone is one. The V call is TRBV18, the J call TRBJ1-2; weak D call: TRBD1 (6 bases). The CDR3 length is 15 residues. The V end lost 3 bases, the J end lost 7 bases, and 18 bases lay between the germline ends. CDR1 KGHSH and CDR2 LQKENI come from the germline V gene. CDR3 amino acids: CASSPQGPAGAGYTF. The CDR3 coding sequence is TGTGCCAGCTCACCCCAGGGGCCGGCGGGGGCTGGCTACACCTTC.

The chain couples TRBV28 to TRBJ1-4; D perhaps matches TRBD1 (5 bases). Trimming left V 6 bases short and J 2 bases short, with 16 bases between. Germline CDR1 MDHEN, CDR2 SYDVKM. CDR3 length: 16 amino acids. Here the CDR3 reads CASSPRGGTTNEKLFF. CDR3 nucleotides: TGTGCCAGCAGCCCTCGTGGGGGGACTACTAATGAAAAACTGTTTTTT.

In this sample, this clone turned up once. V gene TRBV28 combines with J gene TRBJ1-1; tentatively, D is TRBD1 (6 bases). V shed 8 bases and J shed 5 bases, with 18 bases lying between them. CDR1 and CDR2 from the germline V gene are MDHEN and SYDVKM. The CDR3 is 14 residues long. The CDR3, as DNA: TGTGCCAGCCCACCCCCAGGGGCGGTTACTGAAGCTTTCTTT. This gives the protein CASPPPGAVTEAFF.

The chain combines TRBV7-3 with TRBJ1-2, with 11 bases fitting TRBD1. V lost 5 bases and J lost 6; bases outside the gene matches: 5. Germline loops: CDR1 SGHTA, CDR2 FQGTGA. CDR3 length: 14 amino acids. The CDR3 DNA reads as TGTGCCAGCAGCCCAGGACAGGGGGCGCATGGCTACACCTTC. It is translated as CASSPGQGAHGYTF.

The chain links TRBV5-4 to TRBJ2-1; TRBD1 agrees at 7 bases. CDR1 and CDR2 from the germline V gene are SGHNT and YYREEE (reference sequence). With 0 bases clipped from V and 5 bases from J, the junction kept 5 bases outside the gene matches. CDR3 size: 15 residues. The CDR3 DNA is TGTGCCAGCAGCTTGGGACAGGGAGTTAACAATGAGCAGTTCTTC. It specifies CASSLGQGVNNEQFF.

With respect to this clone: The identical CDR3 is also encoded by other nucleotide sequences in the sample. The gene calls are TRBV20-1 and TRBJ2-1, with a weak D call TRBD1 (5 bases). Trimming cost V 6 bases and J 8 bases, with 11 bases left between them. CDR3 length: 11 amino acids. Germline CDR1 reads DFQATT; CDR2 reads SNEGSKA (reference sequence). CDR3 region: CSASARDEQFF. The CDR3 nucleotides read TGCAGTGCCAGCGCCAGGGATGAGCAGTTCTTC.

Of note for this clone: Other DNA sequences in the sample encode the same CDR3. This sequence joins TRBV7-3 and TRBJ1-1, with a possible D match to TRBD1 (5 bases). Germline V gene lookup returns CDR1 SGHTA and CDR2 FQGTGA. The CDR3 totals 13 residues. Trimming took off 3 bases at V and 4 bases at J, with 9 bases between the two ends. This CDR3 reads CASSLGGSTEAFF. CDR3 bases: TGTGCCAGCAGCTTGGGGGGAAGCACTGAAGCTTTCTTT.

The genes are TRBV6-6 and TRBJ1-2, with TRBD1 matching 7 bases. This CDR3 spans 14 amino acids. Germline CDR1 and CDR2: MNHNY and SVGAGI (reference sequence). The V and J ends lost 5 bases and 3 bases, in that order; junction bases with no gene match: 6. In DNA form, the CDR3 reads TGTGCCAGCAGTGCTGACAGGGTTTACTATGGCTACACCTTC. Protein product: CASSADRVYYGYTF.

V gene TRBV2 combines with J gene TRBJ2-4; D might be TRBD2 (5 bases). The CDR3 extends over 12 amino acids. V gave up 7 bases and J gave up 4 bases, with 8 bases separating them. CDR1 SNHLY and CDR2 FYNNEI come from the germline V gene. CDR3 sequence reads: CASKEDKNIQYF. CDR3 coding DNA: TGTGCCAGCAAGGAGGATAAAAACATTCAGTACTTC.

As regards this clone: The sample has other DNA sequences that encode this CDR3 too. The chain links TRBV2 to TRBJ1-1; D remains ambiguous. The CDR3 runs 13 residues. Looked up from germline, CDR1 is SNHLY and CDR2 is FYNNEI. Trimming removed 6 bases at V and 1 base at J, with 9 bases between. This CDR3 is CASSDGWNTEAFF. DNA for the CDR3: TGTGCCAGCAGCGACGGTTGGAACACTGAAGCTTTCTTT.

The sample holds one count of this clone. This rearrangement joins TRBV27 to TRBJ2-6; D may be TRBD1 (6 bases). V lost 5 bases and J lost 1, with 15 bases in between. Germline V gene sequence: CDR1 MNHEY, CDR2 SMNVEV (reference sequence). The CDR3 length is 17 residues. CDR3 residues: CASSPYRALSGANVLTF. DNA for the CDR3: TGTGCCAGCAGTCCTTACAGGGCTCTATCTGGGGCCAACGTCCTGACTTTC.

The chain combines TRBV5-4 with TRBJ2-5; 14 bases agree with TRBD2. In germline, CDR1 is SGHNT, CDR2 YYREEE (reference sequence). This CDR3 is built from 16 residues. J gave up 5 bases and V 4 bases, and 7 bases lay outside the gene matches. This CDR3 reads CASSLRLAGGLETQYF. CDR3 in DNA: TGTGCCAGCAGCCTAAGACTAGCGGGAGGGCTGGAGACCCAGTACTTC.

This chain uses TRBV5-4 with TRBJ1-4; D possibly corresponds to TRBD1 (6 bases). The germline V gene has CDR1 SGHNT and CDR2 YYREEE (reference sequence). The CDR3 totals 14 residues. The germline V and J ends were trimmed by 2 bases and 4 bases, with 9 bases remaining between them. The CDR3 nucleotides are TGTGCCAGCAGCTTAGGGGGTGGTAATGAAAAACTGTTTTTT. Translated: CASSLGGGNEKLFF.

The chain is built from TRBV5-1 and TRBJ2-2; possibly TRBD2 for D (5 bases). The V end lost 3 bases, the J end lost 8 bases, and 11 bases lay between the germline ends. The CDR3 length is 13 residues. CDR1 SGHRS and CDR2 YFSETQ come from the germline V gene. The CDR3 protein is CASSSVGEGELFF. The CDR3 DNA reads TGCGCCAGCAGCTCGGTTGGGGAGGGGGAGCTGTTTTTT. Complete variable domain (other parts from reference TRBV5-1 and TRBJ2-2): KAGVTQTPRYLIKTRGQQVTLSCSPISGHRSVSWYQQTPGQGLQFLFEYFSETQRNKGNFPGRFSGRQFSNSRSEMNVSTLELGDSALYLCASSSVGEGELFFGEGSRLTVL.

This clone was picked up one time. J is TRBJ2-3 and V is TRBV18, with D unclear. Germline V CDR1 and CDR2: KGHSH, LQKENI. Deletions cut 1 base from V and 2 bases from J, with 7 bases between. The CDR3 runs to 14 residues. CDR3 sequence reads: CASSPLVDTDTQYF. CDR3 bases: TGTGCCAGCTCACCACTGGTGGACACAGATACGCAGTATTTT.

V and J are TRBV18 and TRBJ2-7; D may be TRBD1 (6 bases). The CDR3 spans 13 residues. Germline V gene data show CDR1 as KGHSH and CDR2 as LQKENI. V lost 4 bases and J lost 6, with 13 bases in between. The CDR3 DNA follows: TGTGCCAGCTCACAAGGGGACATAGCCGAGCAGTACTTC. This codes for CASSQGDIAEQYF. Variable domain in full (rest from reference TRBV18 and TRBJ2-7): NAGVMQNPRHLVRRRGQEARLRCSPMKGHSHVYWYRQLPEEGLKFMVYLQKENIIDESGMPKERFSAEFPKEGPSILRIQQVVRGDSAAYFCASSQGDIAEQYFGPGTRLTVT.

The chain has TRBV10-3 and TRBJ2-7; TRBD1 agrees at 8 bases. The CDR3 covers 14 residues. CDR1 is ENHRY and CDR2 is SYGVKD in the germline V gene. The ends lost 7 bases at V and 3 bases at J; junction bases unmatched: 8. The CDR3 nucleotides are TGTGCCATCACCCCCGGGACAGGTCTCTACGAGCAGTACTTC. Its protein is CAITPGTGLYEQYF.

The CDR3 spells CASSEAGTGGRNQPQHF. CDR3 DNA: TGTGCCAGCAGTGAAGCGGGGACAGGGGGCCGCAATCAGCCCCAGCATTTT. This sequence joins TRBV6-1 and TRBJ1-5; 12 nucleotides match TRBD1. CDR1 is MNHNS and CDR2 is SASEGT in the germline V gene. Unmatched junction bases numbered 2, after V lost 0 bases and J lost 2 bases. This CDR3 is 17 amino acids long.

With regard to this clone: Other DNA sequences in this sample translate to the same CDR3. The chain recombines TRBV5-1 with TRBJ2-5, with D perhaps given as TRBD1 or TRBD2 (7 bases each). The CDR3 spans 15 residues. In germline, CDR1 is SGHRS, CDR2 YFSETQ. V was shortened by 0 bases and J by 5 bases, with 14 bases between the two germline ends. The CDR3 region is CASSLARGGQETQYF. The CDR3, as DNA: TGCGCCAGCAGCTTGGCCAGGGGGGGACAGGAGACCCAGTACTTC.

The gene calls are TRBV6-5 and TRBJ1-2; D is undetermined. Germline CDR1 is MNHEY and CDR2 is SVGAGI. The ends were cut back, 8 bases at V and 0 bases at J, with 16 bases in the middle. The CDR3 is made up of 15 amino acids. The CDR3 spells CASRATYLANYGYTF. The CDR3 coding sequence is TGTGCCAGCCGGGCTACTTATTTAGCTAACTATGGCTACACCTTC.